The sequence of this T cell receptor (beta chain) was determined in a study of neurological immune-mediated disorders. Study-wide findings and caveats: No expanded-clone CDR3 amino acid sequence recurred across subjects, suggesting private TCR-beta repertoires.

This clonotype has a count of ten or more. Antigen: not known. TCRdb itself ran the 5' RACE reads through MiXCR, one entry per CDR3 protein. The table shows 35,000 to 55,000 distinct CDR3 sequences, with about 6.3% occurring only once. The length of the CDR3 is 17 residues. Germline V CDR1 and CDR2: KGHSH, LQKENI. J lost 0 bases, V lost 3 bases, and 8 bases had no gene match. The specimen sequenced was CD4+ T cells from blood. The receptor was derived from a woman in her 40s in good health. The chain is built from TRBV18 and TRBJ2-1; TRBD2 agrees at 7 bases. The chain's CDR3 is CASSPSSGGSSYNEQFF. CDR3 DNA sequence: TGTGCCAGCTCACCTTCTAGCGGAGGGAGCTCCTACAATGAGCAGTTCTTC.